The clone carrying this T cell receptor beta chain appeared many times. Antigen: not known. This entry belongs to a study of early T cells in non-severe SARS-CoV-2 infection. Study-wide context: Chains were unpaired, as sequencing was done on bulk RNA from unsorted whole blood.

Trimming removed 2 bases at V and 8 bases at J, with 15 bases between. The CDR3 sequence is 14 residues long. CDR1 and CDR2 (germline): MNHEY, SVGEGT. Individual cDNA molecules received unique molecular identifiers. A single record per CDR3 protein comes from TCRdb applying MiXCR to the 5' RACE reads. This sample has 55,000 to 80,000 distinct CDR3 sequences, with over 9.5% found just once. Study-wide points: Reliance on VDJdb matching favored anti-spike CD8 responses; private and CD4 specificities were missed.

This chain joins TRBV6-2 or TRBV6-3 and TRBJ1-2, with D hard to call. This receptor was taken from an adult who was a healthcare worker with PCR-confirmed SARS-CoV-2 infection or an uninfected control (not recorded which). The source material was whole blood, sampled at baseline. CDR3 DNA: TGTGCCAGCAGTTACCCCGGACTGACAAAGGGCTACACCTTC. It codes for CASSYPGLTKGYTF.